This T cell receptor (beta chain) is drawn from a study of T cells in Graves' hyperthyroidism and ophthalmopathy. Study conclusions and caveats: A model of 13 V-J features distinguished ophthalmopathy from stable hyperthyroidism.

Using RNA transcripts as the source, TCR beta CDR3 regions were amplified. The HTBI primer set served for first-round RT-PCR of the TCR CDR3. TCRdb re-derived calls from the multiplex PCR reads in MiXCR, one entry per CDR3 protein. The repertoire includes around 620,000 distinct CDR3 sequences, 46% of them detected once, and about 20% sits in the top ten. The J segment lost 8 bases and the V segment lost 10 bases, leaving 12 bases of the junction unmatched. CDR1 WNHNN and CDR2 SYGVQD come from the germline V gene (reference sequence). The CDR3 covers 13 residues. Lactation, pregnancy, other autoimmune disease or uncontrolled infection led to exclusion of patients. For this clonotype: Antigen specificity is unknown.

This TCR derives from an adult woman with Graves' disease, either hyperthyroidism or ophthalmopathy (not recorded which). This chain uses TRBV10-1 with TRBJ1-2, with 8 bases identical to TRBD1. What was sequenced was peripheral blood or thyroid tissue (not recorded which). The CDR3 DNA reads TGCGCCACTCCTTTTGACAGGGGAATCGGCTACACCTTC. This gives the protein CATPFDRGIGYTF.